This T cell receptor beta chain comes out of a study of OX40 agonist ivuxolimab in advanced cancers. About the research overall: Patients receiving dose escalation had hepatocellular carcinoma, melanoma, renal cell or head and neck cancer. Study-level results: The work left the antigen specificity of expanded peripheral T cells undetermined. CD4+ and CD8+ T cells in blood underwent clonal expansion by week 6 at 0.1 to 3.0 mg/kg.

The CDR3 spans 15 residues. The germline gives CDR1 MNHNS, CDR2 SASEGT. V was pared by 5 bases and J by 5 bases, with 18 bases between. Clones were read by immunoSEQ multiplex PCR, and TCRdb kept only the in-frame ones, dropping some. The table shows 17,000 or so clones, with about 89% occurring only once. Individuals having autoimmune disease history or systemic immunosuppression were not enrolled. This clone showed up just once. Its antigen remains unidentified. Sequencing used CD4+ or CD8+ T cells sorted from blood, obtained in a trial of the OX40 agonist ivuxolimab. This TCR derives from an adult with an advanced solid tumor such as melanoma, head and neck, liver or kidney cancer. V is TRBV6-1 and J is TRBJ1-2; weak D call: TRBD1 (5 bases). CDR3 DNA sequence: TGTGCCAGCAGTCTCTCGCAGGGTATATCTTATGGCTACACCTTC. This codes for CASSLSQGISYGYTF.